Listed here are 25 T cell receptor beta chains from one sample, sequenced in a study of blood T cell repertoires in COVID-19. Profiling relied on immunoSEQ multiplex PCR, and the TCRdb table lists in-frame clones only, not all of them. The sample has about 120,000 clones, roughly nine tenths seen once; the top ten hold 1.8%. The sequenced sample consisted of peripheral blood. Every receptor here comes from a human donor with active COVID-19. The donor label of this sample is uncertain.

The V call is TRBV5-1, the J call TRBJ2-1; 8 nucleotides line up with TRBD2. Germline CDR1 and CDR2: SGHRS and YFSETQ. The CDR3 loop spans 14 amino acids. Unmatched junction bases numbered 4, after V lost 0 bases and J lost 8 bases. The CDR3 is CASSLAGGRDEQFF. Written as DNA, the CDR3 is TGCGCCAGCAGCTTGGCGGGGGGGCGTGATGAGCAGTTCTTC. Full variable domain (outside the CDR3, taken from reference TRBV5-1 and TRBJ2-1): KAGVTQTPRYLIKTRGQQVTLSCSPISGHRSVSWYQQTPGQGLQFLFEYFSETQRNKGNFPGRFSGRQFSNSRSEMNVSTLELGDSALYLCASSLAGGRDEQFFGPGTRLTVL.

The CDR3 here is CASSFITPGGVDGYTF. In DNA form, the CDR3 reads TGTGCCAGCAGCTTCATTACCCCAGGGGGCGTGGATGGCTACACCTTC. This sequence joins TRBV7-2 and TRBJ1-2, with TRBD1 matching over 8 bases. This CDR3 spans 16 amino acids. Germline-derived CDR1 and CDR2 are SGHTA and FQGNSA. The trim removed 3 bases at V and 6 bases at J, leaving 12 bases unmatched.

This sequence joins TRBV25-1 and TRBJ1-1, with D unclear. V dropped 5 bases and J dropped 2 bases, with 12 bases sitting between them. Germline assignment: CDR1 MGHDK and CDR2 SYGVNS. This CDR3 is 14 amino acids long. CDR3 nucleotides: TGTGCCAGCAGTTCACTCCCAGGAAACACTGAAGCTTTCTTT. Protein: CASSSLPGNTEAFF.

V and J are TRBV18 and TRBJ2-1; TRBD2 is a possible D gene (7 bases). Germline V gives CDR1 KGHSH, CDR2 LQKENI. Trimming shortened V by 2 bases and J by 9 bases, and 14 bases separated the two germline ends. This CDR3 has 14 amino acids. In DNA, the CDR3 is TGTGCCAGCTCACCAGGCGGGGGCGGGGGTGAGCAGTTCTTC. This codes for CASSPGGGGGEQFF.

This clone showed up just once. The chain uses TRBV20-1 and TRBJ1-6; unclear D gene. Germline values: CDR1 DFQATT, CDR2 SNEGSKA (reference sequence). Trimming left V 3 bases short and J 6 bases short, with 9 bases between. The CDR3 consists of 13 residues. Written as DNA, the CDR3 is TGCAGTGCTAGTGGTTCTATTAATTCACCCCTCCACTTT. Its protein product is CSASGSINSPLHF.

This clone came up a few times. The V gene is TRBV4-1, the J gene TRBJ1-5, with 7 bases fitting TRBD1. This CDR3 has 16 residues. CDR1 is MGHRA and CDR2 is YSYEKL in the germline V gene. Germline trimming cut 4 bases from V and 3 bases from J; bases unmatched to any gene: 9. CDR3 sequence: CASSPPDRALNQPQHF. The CDR3 region has the DNA TGCGCCAGCAGCCCACCCGACAGGGCCCTCAATCAGCCCCAGCATTTT.

The rearrangement joins TRBV29-1 to TRBJ2-3; TRBD1 matches 8 bases. The CDR3 spans 14 residues. V was clipped by 3 bases and J by 5 bases; unmatched bases: 7. Germline values: CDR1 SQVTM, CDR2 ANQGSEA. The CDR3 nucleotides are TGCAGCGTTGAGACAGGGGATACTAAAGATACGCAGTATTTT. Its protein product is CSVETGDTKDTQYF.

This chain connects TRBV28 to TRBJ1-1; no reliable D call. This CDR3 comprises 13 residues. CDR1 MDHEN and CDR2 SYDVKM come from the germline V gene. V lost 5 bases to trimming and J lost 10 bases, with 17 bases between them. The DNA for the CDR3 is TGTGCCAGCAGTCTAGGCGGGGTCTCCGGAGCTTTCTTT. Encoded protein: CASSLGGVSGAFF. Full variable domain (rest looked up from reference TRBV28 and TRBJ1-1): DVKVTQSSRYLVKRTGEKVFLECVQDMDHENMFWYRQDPGLGLRLIYFSYDVKMKEKGDIPEGYSVSREKKERFSLILESASTNQTSMYLCASSLGGVSGAFFGQGTRLTVV.

The CDR3 DNA follows: TGTGCCACCAGTGATTTCAACAGGAGGGATGGCTACACCTTC. It specifies CATSDFNRRDGYTF. This rearrangement joins TRBV24-1 to TRBJ1-2, with D possibly matching TRBD1 (5 bases). Germline CDR1 is KGHDR and CDR2 is SFDVKD. Trimming pared 1 base from V and 6 bases from J, leaving 11 bases between. The length of the CDR3 is 14 residues.

The chain has TRBV3-1 (or the pseudogene TRBV3-2) and TRBJ1-2; D remains ambiguous. CDR1 is LGHDT, CDR2 YNNKEL, per germline (reference sequence). With 6 bases removed from V and 0 bases from J, the gap between germline ends came to 14 bases. The CDR3 runs 15 residues. In DNA form, the CDR3 reads TGTGCCAGCAGTCGCAAGGAGGTCCCTAACTATGGCTACACCTTC. Its protein is CASSRKEVPNYGYTF.

In DNA form, the CDR3 reads TGCGCCAGCAGCCACCCAGGGGGGAGTAGCACAGATACGCAGTATTTT. Translation: CASSHPGGSSTDTQYF. The J gene is TRBJ2-3, the V gene TRBV4-1; possible D gene TRBD1, 7 bases. The V gene's germline CDR1 is MGHRA and CDR2 YSYEKL. The CDR3 runs 16 residues. Trimming pared 3 bases from V and 0 bases from J, leaving 13 bases between.

The chain employs TRBV6-5 and TRBJ2-2, with D maybe TRBD1 (5 bases). This CDR3 has 16 amino acids. Per the germline V gene, CDR1 is MNHEY and CDR2 is SVGAGI. The V end lost 2 bases, the J end lost 1 base, and 11 bases lay between the germline ends. The CDR3 spells CASSYVTARNTGELFF. In nucleotides, the CDR3 is TGTGCCAGCAGTTACGTGACAGCGAGGAACACCGGGGAGCTGTTTTTT.

This chain joins TRBV6-2 or TRBV6-3 and TRBJ2-1; 10 bases are shared with TRBD2. Trimming at V came to 2 bases and at J to 6 bases, leaving 1 base not matched to a gene. The CDR3 sequence is 14 residues long. The germline V gene encodes CDR1 MNHEY and CDR2 SVGEGT. The CDR3 loop reads CASSYSGGANEQFF. CDR3 sequence (DNA): TGTGCCAGCAGTTACAGCGGGGGGGCCAATGAGCAGTTCTTC.

The chain uses TRBV12-5 and TRBJ2-3; TRBD2 matches at 10 bases. Looked up from germline, CDR1 is LGHNT and CDR2 is FRNRAP. Trimming cost V 0 bases and J 4 bases; bases outside gene matches: 19. The CDR3 runs to 21 residues. The CDR3 nucleotides read TGTGCTAGTGGTTTGGTTCCCTTCGGGCTAGCGGGGGTGACGAGAGCAGATACGCAGTATTTT. This encodes CASGLVPFGLAGVTRADTQYF.

The chain employs TRBV4-1 and TRBJ2-1; TRBD2 matches 9 bases. This CDR3 has 19 residues. V shed 1 base, J shed 0 bases, and the junction held 10 bases outside the gene matches. CDR1 and CDR2 from the germline V gene are MGHRA and YSYEKL. The CDR3 spells CASSQGGSGGPSSYNEQFF. In DNA, the CDR3 is TGCGCCAGCAGCCAAGGTGGTAGCGGGGGTCCCAGCTCCTACAATGAGCAGTTCTTC.

The chain carries TRBV5-4 and TRBJ2-1, with no clear D. This CDR3 has 13 residues. Germline V gene lookup returns CDR1 SGHNT and CDR2 YYREEE (reference sequence). Trimming removed 1 base at V and 8 bases at J, with 10 bases between. In DNA, the CDR3 is TGTGCCAGCAGCTTGAAGCCGGTCGATGAGCAGTTCTTC. It yields the protein CASSLKPVDEQFF.

The chain employs TRBV19 and TRBJ1-5; 7 nucleotides align to TRBD1. Germline V lookup: CDR1 LNHDA, CDR2 SQIVND (reference sequence). J lost 5 bases, V lost 2 bases, and 9 bases had no gene match. The CDR3 consists of 16 residues. DNA of the CDR3: TGTGCCAGTAGTATAAGTGAGGGGGCGGGATATCAGCCCCAGCATTTT. Amino acid sequence: CASSISEGAGYQPQHF.

The gene calls are TRBV24-1 and TRBJ1-5, with D possibly being TRBD1 (5 bases). The germline V and J ends were trimmed by 4 bases and 6 bases, with 12 bases remaining between them. Germline V CDR1 and CDR2: KGHDR, SFDVKD. The CDR3 contains 14 residues. This CDR3 reads CATSDPGRGQPQHF. CDR3 coding DNA: TGTGCCACCAGTGACCCCGGGAGGGGTCAGCCCCAGCATTTT.

The chain has TRBV28 and TRBJ2-7; 7 bases fit TRBD1. The CDR3 loop spans 15 amino acids. The J segment lost 3 bases and the V segment lost 3 bases, leaving 8 bases of the junction unmatched. Per the germline V gene, CDR1 is MDHEN and CDR2 is SYDVKM. CDR3 protein: CASSFSRTGRYEQYF. Here the CDR3 DNA reads TGTGCCAGCAGTTTTTCCCGGACAGGTCGCTACGAGCAGTACTTC.

The rearrangement uses TRBV18 and TRBJ1-5; perhaps TRBD1 as D (5 bases). Germline loops: CDR1 KGHSH, CDR2 LQKENI. The CDR3 is 13 residues long. V lost 3 bases to trimming and J lost 7 bases, with 10 bases between them. The CDR3 DNA reads TGTGCCAGCTCACCTATACAGGAACAGCCCCAGCATTTT. Encoded protein: CASSPIQEQPQHF.

This clone was counted between two and nine times. This chain uses TRBV5-1 with TRBJ1-5, with TRBD1 identical over 8 bases. V was pared by 2 bases and J by 2 bases, with 0 bases of the junction left unmatched. CDR1 SGHRS and CDR2 YFSETQ come from the germline V gene. There are 14 residues in the CDR3. The CDR3 region has the DNA TGCGCCAGCAGCTTACAGGGGGGCAATCAGCCCCAGCATTTT. Translated, it gives CASSLQGGNQPQHF.

This chain joins TRBV28 and TRBJ1-2, with 8 nucleotides matching TRBD1. The CDR3 runs to 15 residues. V trimming: 5 bases; J trimming: 7 bases; junction bases outside the gene matches: 12. Germline V lookup: CDR1 MDHEN, CDR2 SYDVKM. This chain's CDR3 is CASSAGTGRLGGYTF. CDR3 sequence (DNA): TGTGCCAGCAGTGCCGGGACAGGACGCTTGGGTGGCTACACCTTC.

This clone was counted once. The V gene is TRBV28, the J gene TRBJ1-1, with D unresolved. Deletions cut 4 bases from V and 5 bases from J, with 8 bases between. Germline values: CDR1 MDHEN, CDR2 SYDVKM. The CDR3 consists of 12 residues. Written as DNA, the CDR3 is TGTGCCAGCAGTTATATAGAGACTGAAGCTTTCTTT. As protein: CASSYIETEAFF. Drawing the rest from reference TRBV28 and TRBJ1-1, the complete variable domain is DVKVTQSSRYLVKRTGEKVFLECVQDMDHENMFWYRQDPGLGLRLIYFSYDVKMKEKGDIPEGYSVSREKKERFSLILESASTNQTSMYLCASSYIETEAFFGQGTRLTVV.

The chain carries TRBV7-2 and TRBJ1-1; the D is unclear. The CDR3 covers 18 residues. V gave up 1 base and J gave up 0 bases, with 18 bases separating them. The germline V gene encodes CDR1 SGHTA and CDR2 FQGNSA. The CDR3 reads CASSLVSRLRDLNTEAFF. In DNA form, the CDR3 reads TGTGCCAGCAGCTTAGTTAGCAGGTTGAGGGATCTGAACACTGAAGCTTTCTTT.

On this clone itself: An end of the junction differs from the germline gene, which may be a read error. The chain carries TRBV5-4 and TRBJ1-2; TRBD1 matches 7 bases. The CDR3 loop spans 13 amino acids. Germline loops: CDR1 SGHNT, CDR2 YYREEE (reference sequence). The CDR3 protein is CASSLAGVRGFFF. In nucleotides, the CDR3 is TGTGCCAGCAGCTTGGCCGGGGTCAGGGGGTTTTTCTTC.